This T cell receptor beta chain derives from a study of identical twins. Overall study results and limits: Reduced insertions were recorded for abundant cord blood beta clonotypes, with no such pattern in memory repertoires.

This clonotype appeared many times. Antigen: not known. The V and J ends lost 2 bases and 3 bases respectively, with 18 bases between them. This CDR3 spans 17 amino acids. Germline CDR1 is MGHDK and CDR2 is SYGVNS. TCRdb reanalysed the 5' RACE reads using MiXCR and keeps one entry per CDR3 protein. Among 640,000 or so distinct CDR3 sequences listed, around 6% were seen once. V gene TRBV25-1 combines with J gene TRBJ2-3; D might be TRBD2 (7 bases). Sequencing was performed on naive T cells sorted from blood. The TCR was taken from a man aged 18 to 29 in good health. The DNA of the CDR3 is TGTGCCAGCAGTGAACACCCCTCCGGGGGGCAAACAGATACGCAGTATTTT. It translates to CASSEHPSGGQTDTQYF.